This TCR beta chain was captured by sequencing in a study of T cell repertoires in cytomegalovirus infection. Study summary: In public TCR beta signatures, there were indications of both CMV infection and matching HLA type. Study-level points and caveats: Based on cumulative public TCR beta family frequency, carriers of CMV plus the relevant HLA were identified.

TCRdb re-derived calls from the reads in MiXCR, one entry per CDR3 protein. This table has about 920,000 distinct CDR3 sequences, approximately 31% appearing once. Germline V gene lookup returns CDR1 MNHNS and CDR2 SASEGT. The CDR3 is 17 residues long. V lost 7 bases and J lost 4, with 20 bases in between. The table lists this clonotype with a few counts. Its antigen is not known. The chain is built from TRBV6-1 and TRBJ1-6, with a possible D match to TRBD1 (6 bases). This clonotype originated in a human donor in good health (CMV status not recorded). Some clones in this sample may be carry-over from other donors' samples. Sequences were derived from cultured CD8+ T cells from PBMCs, sampled from culture after CMV antigen stimulation. In nucleotides, the CDR3 is TGTGCCAGCAACCCGAGGGGGGTAGCGGAATATAATTCACCCCTCCACTTT. Its translation: CASNPRGVAEYNSPLHF.